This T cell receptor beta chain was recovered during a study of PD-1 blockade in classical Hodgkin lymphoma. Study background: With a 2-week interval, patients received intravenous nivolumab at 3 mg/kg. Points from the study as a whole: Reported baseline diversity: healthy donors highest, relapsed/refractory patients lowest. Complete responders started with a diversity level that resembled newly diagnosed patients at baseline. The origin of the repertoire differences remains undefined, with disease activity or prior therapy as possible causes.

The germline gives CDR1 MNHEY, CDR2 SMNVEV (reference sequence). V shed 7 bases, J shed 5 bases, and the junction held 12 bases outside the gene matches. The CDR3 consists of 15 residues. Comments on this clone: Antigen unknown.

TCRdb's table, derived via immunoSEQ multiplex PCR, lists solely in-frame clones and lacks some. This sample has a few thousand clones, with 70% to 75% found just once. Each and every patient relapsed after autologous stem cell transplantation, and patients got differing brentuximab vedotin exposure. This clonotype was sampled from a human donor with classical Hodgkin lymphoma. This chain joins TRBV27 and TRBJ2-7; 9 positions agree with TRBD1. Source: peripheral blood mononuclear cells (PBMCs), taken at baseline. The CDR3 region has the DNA TGTGCCAGCACCCCGGGGACAGGGCGGCCCCACGAGCAGTACTTC. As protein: CASTPGTGRPHEQYF.